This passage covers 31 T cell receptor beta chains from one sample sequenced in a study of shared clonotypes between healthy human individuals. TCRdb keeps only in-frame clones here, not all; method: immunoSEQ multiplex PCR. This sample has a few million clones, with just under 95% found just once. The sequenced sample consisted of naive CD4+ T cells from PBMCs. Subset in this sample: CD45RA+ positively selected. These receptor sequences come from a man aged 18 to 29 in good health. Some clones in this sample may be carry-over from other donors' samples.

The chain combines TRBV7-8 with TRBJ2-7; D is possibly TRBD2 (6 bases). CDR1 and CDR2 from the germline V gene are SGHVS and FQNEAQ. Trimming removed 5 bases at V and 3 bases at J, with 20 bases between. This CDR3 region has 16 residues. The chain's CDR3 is CASSAYLYGRIYEQYF. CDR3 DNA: TGTGCCAGCAGCGCCTACCTTTACGGGAGAATCTACGAGCAGTACTTC. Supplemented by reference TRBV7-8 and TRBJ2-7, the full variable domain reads GAGVSQSPRYKVAKRGQDVALRCDPISGHVSLFWYQQALGQGPEFLTYFQNEAQLDKSGLPSDRFFAERPEGSVSTLKIQRTQQEDSAVYLCASSAYLYGRIYEQYFGPGTRLTVT.

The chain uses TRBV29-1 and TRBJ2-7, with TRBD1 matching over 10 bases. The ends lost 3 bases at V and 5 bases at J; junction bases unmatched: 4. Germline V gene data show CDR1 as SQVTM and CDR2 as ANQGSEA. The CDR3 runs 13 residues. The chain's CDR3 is CSVERDRGHEQYF. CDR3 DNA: TGCAGCGTTGAGCGTGACAGGGGGCACGAGCAGTACTTC.

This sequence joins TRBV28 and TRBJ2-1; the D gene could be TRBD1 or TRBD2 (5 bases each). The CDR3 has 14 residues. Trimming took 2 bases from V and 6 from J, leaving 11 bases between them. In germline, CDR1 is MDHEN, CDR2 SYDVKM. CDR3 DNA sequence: TGTGCCAGCAGTTTAGGGGGTAGGGGCAATGAGCAGTTCTTC. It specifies CASSLGGRGNEQFF.

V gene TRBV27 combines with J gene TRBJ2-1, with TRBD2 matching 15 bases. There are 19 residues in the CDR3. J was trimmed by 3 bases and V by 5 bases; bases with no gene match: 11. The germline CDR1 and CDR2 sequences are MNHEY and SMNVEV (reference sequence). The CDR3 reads CASSGRTSGRAGGYNEQFF. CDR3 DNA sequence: TGTGCCAGCAGTGGGAGGACTAGCGGGAGGGCCGGGGGCTACAATGAGCAGTTCTTC.

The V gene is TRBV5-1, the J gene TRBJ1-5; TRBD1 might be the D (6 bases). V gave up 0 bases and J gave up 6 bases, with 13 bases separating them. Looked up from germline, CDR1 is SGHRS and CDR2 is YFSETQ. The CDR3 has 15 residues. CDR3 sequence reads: CASSLGGGSIQPQHF. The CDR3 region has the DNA TGCGCCAGCAGCTTGGGAGGGGGTTCCATTCAGCCCCAGCATTTT.

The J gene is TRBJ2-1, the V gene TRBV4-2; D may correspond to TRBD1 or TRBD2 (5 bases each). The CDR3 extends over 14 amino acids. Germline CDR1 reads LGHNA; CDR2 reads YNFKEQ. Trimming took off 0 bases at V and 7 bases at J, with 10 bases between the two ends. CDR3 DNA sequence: TGTGCCAGCAGCCAAGACTTCGAGGGGAATGAGCAGTTCTTC. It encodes CASSQDFEGNEQFF.

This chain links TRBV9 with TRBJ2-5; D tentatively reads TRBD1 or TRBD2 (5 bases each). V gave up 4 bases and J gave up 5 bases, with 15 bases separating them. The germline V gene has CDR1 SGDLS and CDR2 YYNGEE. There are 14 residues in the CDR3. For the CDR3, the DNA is TGTGCCAGCAGCCGAGACAGAGGGTTGGAGACCCAGTACTTC. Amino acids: CASSRDRGLETQYF.

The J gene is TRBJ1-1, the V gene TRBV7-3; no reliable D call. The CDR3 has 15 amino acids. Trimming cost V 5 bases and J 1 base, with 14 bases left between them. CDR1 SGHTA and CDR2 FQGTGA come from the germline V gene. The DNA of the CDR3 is TGTGCCAGCAGCCCGGGTCTCCCCCAGAACACTGAAGCTTTCTTT. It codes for CASSPGLPQNTEAFF.

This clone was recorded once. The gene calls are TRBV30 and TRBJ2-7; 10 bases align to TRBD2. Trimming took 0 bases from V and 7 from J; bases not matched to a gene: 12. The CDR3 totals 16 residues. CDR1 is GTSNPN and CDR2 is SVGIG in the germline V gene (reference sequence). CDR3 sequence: CAWSVQRAGGPHEQYF. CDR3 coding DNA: TGTGCCTGGAGTGTACAGAGAGCGGGAGGGCCTCATGAGCAGTACTTC. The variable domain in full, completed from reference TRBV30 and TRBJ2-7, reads SQTIHQWPATLVQPVGSPLSLECTVEGTSNPNLYWYRQAAGRGLQLLFYSVGIGQISSEVPQNLSASRPQDRQFILSSKKLLLSDSGFYLCAWSVQRAGGPHEQYFGPGTRLTVT.

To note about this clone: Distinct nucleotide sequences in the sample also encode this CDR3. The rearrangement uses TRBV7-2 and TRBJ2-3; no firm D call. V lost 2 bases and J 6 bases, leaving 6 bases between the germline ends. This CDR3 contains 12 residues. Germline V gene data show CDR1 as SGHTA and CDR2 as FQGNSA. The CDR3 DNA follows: TGTGCCAGCAGCTTAAACAGCGATACGCAGTATTTT. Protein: CASSLNSDTQYF.

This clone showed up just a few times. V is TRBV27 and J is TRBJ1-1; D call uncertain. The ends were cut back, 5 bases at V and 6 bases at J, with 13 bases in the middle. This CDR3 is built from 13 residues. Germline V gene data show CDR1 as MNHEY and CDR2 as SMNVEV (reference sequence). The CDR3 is CASSPRSSSEAFF. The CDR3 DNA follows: TGTGCCAGCAGTCCCCGATCGTCCTCTGAAGCTTTCTTT.

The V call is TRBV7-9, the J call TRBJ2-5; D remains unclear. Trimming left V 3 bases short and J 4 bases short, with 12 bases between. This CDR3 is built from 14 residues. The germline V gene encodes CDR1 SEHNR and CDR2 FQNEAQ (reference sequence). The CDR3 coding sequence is TGTGCCAGCAGCTTCCTAGGAATTGCAGAGACCCAGTACTTC. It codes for CASSFLGIAETQYF.

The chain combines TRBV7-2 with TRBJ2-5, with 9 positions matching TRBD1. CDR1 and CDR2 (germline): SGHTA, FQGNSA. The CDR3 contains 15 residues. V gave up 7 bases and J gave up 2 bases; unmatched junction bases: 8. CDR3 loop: CASTPDRGWQETQYF. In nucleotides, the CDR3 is TGTGCCAGCACCCCGGACAGGGGATGGCAAGAGACCCAGTACTTC.

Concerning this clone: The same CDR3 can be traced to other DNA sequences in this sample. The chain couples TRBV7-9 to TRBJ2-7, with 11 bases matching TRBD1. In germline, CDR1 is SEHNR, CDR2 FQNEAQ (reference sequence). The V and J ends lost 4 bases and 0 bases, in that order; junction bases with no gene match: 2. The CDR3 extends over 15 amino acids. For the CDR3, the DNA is TGTGCCAGCAGCTCCGGGACAGGGGGCTCCTACGAGCAGTACTTC. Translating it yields CASSSGTGGSYEQYF.

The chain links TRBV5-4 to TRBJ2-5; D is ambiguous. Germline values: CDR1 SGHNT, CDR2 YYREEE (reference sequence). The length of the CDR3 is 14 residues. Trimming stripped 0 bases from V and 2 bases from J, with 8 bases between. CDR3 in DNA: TGTGCCAGCAGCTTGGGGGCGGAACAAGAGACCCAGTACTTC. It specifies CASSLGAEQETQYF.

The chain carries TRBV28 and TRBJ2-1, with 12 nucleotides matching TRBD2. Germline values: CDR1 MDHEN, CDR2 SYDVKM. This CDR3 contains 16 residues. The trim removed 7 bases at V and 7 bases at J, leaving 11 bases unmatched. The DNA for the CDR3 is TGTGCCAGCACCCTACTCGTTCTAGCGGGGGGGAATGAGCAGTTCTTC. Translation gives CASTLLVLAGGNEQFF.

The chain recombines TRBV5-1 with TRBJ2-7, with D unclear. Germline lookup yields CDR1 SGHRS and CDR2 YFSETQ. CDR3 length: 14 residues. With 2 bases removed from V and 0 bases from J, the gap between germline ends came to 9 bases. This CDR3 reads CASSLQSSSYEQYF. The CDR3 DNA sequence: TGCGCCAGCAGCTTACAGTCGAGCTCCTACGAGCAGTACTTC.

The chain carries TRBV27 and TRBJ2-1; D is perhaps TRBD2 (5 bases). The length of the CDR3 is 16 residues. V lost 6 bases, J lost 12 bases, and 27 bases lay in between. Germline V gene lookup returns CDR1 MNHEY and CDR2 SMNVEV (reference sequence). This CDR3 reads CASSEFGRKDAEGQFF. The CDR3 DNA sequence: TGTGCCAGCAGCGAGTTTGGACGCAAGGATGCCGAGGGGCAGTTCTTC.

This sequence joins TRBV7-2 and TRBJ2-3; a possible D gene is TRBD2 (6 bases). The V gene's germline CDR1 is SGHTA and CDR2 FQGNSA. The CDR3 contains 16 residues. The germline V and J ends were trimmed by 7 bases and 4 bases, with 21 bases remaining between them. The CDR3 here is CASTGDRSQVADTQYF. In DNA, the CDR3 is TGTGCCAGCACGGGAGATAGGTCCCAGGTCGCAGATACGCAGTATTTT.

The CDR3 DNA reads as TGTGCCAGCAGCCCGAGGACAGACACCTACAATGAGCAGTTCTTC. Its protein is CASSPRTDTYNEQFF. V is TRBV5-4 and J is TRBJ2-1, with D tentatively TRBD1 (6 bases). The V and J ends lost 4 bases and 2 bases respectively, with 13 bases between them. There are 15 residues in the CDR3. The V gene's germline CDR1 is SGHNT and CDR2 YYREEE (reference sequence).

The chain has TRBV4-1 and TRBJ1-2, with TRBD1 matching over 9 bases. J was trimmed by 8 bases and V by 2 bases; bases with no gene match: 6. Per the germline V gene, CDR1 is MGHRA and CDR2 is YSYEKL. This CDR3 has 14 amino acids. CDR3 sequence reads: CASSQPRDRVGYTF. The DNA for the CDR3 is TGCGCCAGCAGCCAACCCCGGGACAGGGTGGGCTACACCTTC.

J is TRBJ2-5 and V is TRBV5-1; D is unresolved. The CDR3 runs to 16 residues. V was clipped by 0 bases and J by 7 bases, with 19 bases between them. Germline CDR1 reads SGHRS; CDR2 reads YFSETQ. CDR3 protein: CASSLEAGDGSGTQYF. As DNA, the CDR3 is TGCGCCAGCAGCTTGGAGGCAGGCGACGGGTCGGGGACCCAGTACTTC.

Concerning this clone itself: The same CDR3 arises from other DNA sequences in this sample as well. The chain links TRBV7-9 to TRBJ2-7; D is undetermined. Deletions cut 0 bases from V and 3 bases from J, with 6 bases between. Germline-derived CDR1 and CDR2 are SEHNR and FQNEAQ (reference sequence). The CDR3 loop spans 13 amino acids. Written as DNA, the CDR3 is TGTGCCAGCAGCTTAGCGGCAGGCTACGAGCAGTACTTC. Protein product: CASSLAAGYEQYF.

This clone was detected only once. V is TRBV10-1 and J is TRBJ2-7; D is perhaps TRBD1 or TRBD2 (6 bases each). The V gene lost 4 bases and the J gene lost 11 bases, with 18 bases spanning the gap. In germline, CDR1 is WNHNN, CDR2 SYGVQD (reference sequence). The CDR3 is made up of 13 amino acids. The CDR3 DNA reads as TGCGCCAGCAGTGTAAGTTCGGGGGCGGAAAAGTACTTC. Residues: CASSVSSGAEKYF.

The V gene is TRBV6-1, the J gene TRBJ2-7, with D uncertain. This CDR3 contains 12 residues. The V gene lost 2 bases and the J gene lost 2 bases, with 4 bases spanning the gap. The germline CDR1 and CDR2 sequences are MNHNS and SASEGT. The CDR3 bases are TGTGCCAGCAGTGAAACCACCTACGAGCAGTACTTC. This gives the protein CASSETTYEQYF.

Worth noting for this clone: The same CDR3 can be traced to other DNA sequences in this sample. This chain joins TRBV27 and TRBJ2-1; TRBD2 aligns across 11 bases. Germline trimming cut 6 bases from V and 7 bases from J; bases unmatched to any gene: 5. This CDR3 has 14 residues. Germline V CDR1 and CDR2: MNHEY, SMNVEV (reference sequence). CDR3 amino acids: CASRLAGAGNEQFF. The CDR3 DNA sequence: TGTGCCAGCAGACTAGCGGGAGCGGGAAATGAGCAGTTCTTC.

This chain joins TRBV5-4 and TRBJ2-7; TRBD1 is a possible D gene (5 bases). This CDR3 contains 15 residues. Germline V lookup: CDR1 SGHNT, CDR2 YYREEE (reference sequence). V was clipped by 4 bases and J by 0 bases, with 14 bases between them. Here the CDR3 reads CASSGDRRSSYEQYF. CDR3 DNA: TGTGCCAGCAGCGGAGACAGACGGAGCTCCTACGAGCAGTACTTC.

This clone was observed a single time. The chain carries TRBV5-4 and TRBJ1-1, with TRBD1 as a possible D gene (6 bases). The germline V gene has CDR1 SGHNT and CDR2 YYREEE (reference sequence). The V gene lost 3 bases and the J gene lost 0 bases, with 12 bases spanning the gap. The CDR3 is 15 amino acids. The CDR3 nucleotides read TGTGCCAGCAGCTCCAAGGACAGCATGAACACTGAAGCTTTCTTT. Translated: CASSSKDSMNTEAFF.

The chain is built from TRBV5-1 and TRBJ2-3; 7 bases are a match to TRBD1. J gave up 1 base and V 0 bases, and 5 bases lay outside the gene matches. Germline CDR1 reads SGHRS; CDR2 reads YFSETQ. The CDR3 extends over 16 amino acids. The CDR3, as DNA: TGCGCCAGCAGCTTGGGAAACAGGGGTGGCACAGATACGCAGTATTTT. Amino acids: CASSLGNRGGTDTQYF.

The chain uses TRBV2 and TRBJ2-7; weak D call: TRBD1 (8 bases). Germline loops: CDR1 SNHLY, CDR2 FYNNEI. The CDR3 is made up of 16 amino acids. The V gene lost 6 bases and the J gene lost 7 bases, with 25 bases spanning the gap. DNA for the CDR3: TGTGCCAGCAGAGGACTAGACAGGGGTTGGACGGAGGAGCAGTACTTC. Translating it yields CASRGLDRGWTEEQYF.

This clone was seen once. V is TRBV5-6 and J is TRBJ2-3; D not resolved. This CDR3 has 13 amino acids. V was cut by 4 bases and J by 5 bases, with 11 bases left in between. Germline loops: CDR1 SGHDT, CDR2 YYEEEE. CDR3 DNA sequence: TGTGCCAGCAGCCCCGGCCGAGGAGATACGCAGTATTTT. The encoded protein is CASSPGRGDTQYF.